This T cell receptor beta chain was sequenced during a study of T cells in localized non-small cell lung cancer (dated by TCRdb to the early 2020s). General notes on the study: The study examined T cell repertoires in under 300 patients with early-stage NSCLC and compared tumors with uninvolved tumor-adjacent lungs. A mean age of about 66 years was recorded for the NSCLC patients, of whom more than 120 were male and around 100 were female. The cohort was made up of roughly 250 treatment-naive NSCLC patients whose localized lung tumors had been resected.

In the case of this clone: Its antigen is currently not known. The sample holds no much larger clone one base away, and base qualities are not on file.

Study-wide findings and limitations: A median of 57 of the top 100 tumor clones turned up in the paired uninvolved adjacent lung, and 25 to 30 of those clones also ranked among the top 100 of that same adjacent lung. Multi-region tumor sequencing was not performed, so intratumor heterogeneity could not be excluded. Uninvolved tumor-adjacent lung showed the highest T cell clonality, higher than tumor, which suggests more focused antigenic responses in the uninvolved tumor-adjacent lung. Because of the exploratory design, TCR variables were selected using unadjusted p-values without false-discovery rate correction. Higher blood T cell density associated with longer overall survival, while higher adjacent-lung clonality associated with shorter survival.

At diagnosis, tumor, uninvolved tumor-adjacent lung and peripheral blood were collected and then preserved as a mix of FFPE and fresh-frozen material. For TCR repertoire profiling, blood samples were analyzed in the form of peripheral blood mononuclear cells. The immunoSEQ Assay was used to sequence TCR beta CDR3 regions from DNA. The authors processed their data as follows. To compute T cell density, TCR beta template counts were normalized to usable DNA, which was estimated by amplifying housekeeping genes. Richness was estimated with the preseqR package, extrapolating to 400,000 templates for PBMC samples and 120,000 templates for tissue samples. Clonality was taken to be one minus Pielou's evenness. Tissue-enriched TCRs were identified through differential abundance testing performed on productive amino-acid clonotypes, with a minimum total count of 5 and an alpha of 0.1. The Jaccard Index and the Morisita Overlap Index were used to quantify repertoire overlap between compartments. GLIPH grouped TCR beta CDR3s together with public tetramer-defined viral CDR3s, and a viral motif had to include at least three viral sequences and also show V-gene enrichment. The immuneACCESS repertoire file appears here via TCRdb, limited to in-frame rearrangements. These files lack a portion of the clones; in checked studies, under half of the deficit traces to unresolved V genes, and the cause of the others is not known. That table furnishes V, J and clone size, whereas the DNA furnished D and trimming. The table for this sample lists 35,000 to 40,000 clones; more than 75% of them were counted only once. In total, the top ten clones hold 5% to 7% of the sample.

The clonotype comes from a man between 40 and 70 years old with stage I lung adenocarcinoma. The source material was peripheral blood, sampled before any cancer treatment.

The CDR3 loop reads CASSLGRFRTDTQYF. The nucleotides are TGTGCCAGCAGTTTGGGGCGTTTTCGGACAGATACGCAGTATTTT. This sequence uses TRBV27 and TRBJ2-3, and TRBD1 may be the D gene, going by 5 matching bases. Including cysteine and phenylalanine, the CDR3 has 15 amino acids. The entry retains the CDR3 DNA only, 45 bases that are in frame from base 1. For CDR1 and CDR2, the germline V gene (reference sequence) lists MNHEY and SMNVEV. V drops 3 bases and J drops 3 bases, leaving 13 bases in between.